These T cell receptor beta chains were read from a single sample in a study of T cell clonotyping in hematopoietic cell transplantation. Sequencing used immunoSEQ multiplex PCR; TCRdb keeps in-frame clones, though not all of them. The sample lists some 36,000 clones, 90% to 95% seen once, with 1.5% to 2% in the top ten. The sequenced sample was peripheral blood mononuclear cells, obtained before stem cell transplant. These receptors were obtained from a man aged 35 to 55 with chronic myeloid leukemia. Some clones in this sample may be carry-over from other donors' samples. Both conserved end residues are part of each CDR3. The order of the fields is J gene, D gene, V gene, CDR3 protein. D genes are given only for firm matches.

j_gene: TRBJ1-1
d_gene: TRBD1
v_gene: TRBV6-5
CDR3aa: CASSPGTGINTEAFF

j_gene: TRBJ2-7
d_gene: NA
v_gene: TRBV18
CDR3aa: CASSPGKGLSYEQYF

j_gene: TRBJ1-1
d_gene: NA
v_gene: TRBV5-4
CDR3aa: CASSFGREGEAFF

j_gene: TRBJ1-2
d_gene: TRBD1
v_gene: TRBV5-1
CDR3aa: CASTATGGADYGYTF

j_gene: TRBJ2-2
d_gene: NA
v_gene: TRBV9
CDR3aa: CASSGSLPANTGELFF

j_gene: TRBJ1-3
d_gene: NA
v_gene: TRBV7-9
CDR3aa: CASSFQGLGNTIYF

j_gene: TRBJ2-7
d_gene: NA
v_gene: TRBV6-1
CDR3aa: CASRPTFYEQYF

j_gene: TRBJ2-7
d_gene: TRBD2
v_gene: TRBV7-6
CDR3aa: CASSSYRLAGNVEQYF

j_gene: TRBJ1-6
d_gene: NA
v_gene: TRBV11-2
CDR3aa: CASSLERAAGVLRFPLHF

j_gene: TRBJ1-2
d_gene: NA
v_gene: TRBV27
CDR3aa: CASSLGPQAGYTF

j_gene: TRBJ2-7
d_gene: TRBD1
v_gene: TRBV5-1
CDR3aa: CASSLPGQGAIYEQYF

j_gene: TRBJ1-5
d_gene: NA
v_gene: TRBV30
CDR3aa: CAWTSGRVGNQPQHF

j_gene: TRBJ2-3
d_gene: TRBD2
v_gene: TRBV19
CDR3aa: CASSSNGLAGDLQGWYF

j_gene: TRBJ1-5
d_gene: NA
v_gene: TRBV28
CDR3aa: CASSFLKGPGNQPQHF

j_gene: TRBJ1-1
d_gene: TRBD1
v_gene: TRBV4-3
CDR3aa: CASSQEAGTGGTEAFF

j_gene: TRBJ2-7
d_gene: TRBD1
v_gene: TRBV28
CDR3aa: CASSPPTGSYEQYF

j_gene: TRBJ2-7
d_gene: NA
v_gene: TRBV4-2
CDR3aa: CASSQEGDTPQYF

j_gene: TRBJ1-4
d_gene: NA
v_gene: TRBV7-2
CDR3aa: CASSPFAGANEKLFF

j_gene: TRBJ1-6
d_gene: NA
v_gene: TRBV5-4
CDR3aa: CASSQDSYNSPLHF

j_gene: TRBJ2-3
d_gene: TRBD1
v_gene: TRBV11-2
CDR3aa: CASSLEGQGGVDTQYF

j_gene: TRBJ1-3
d_gene: NA
v_gene: TRBV4-1
CDR3aa: CASSQTAGDSGNTIYF

j_gene: TRBJ1-2
d_gene: NA
v_gene: TRBV9
CDR3aa: CASTSRVSQDYGYTF

j_gene: TRBJ2-5
d_gene: TRBD2
v_gene: TRBV7-2
CDR3aa: CASSFLRGLAGETQYF

j_gene: TRBJ1-2
d_gene: NA
v_gene: TRBV6-5
CDR3aa: CASSYRPRQNYGYTF

j_gene: TRBJ2-7
d_gene: NA
v_gene: TRBV6-1
CDR3aa: CASSPRGTDSYEQYF

j_gene: TRBJ2-1
d_gene: TRBD1
v_gene: TRBV25-1
CDR3aa: CASSARGTYNEQFF

j_gene: TRBJ1-5
d_gene: TRBD1
v_gene: TRBV19
CDR3aa: CASKGQGNQPQHF

j_gene: TRBJ2-3
d_gene: TRBD2
v_gene: TRBV11-2
CDR3aa: CASSFTSGGVADTQYF

j_gene: TRBJ2-5
d_gene: NA
v_gene: TRBV9
CDR3aa: CASSVEQAPGEETQYF

j_gene: TRBJ1-2
d_gene: NA
v_gene: TRBV6-6
CDR3aa: CASSPTSRPNYGYTF

j_gene: TRBJ2-3
d_gene: NA
v_gene: TRBV27
CDR3aa: CASSPCTDTQYF